A single sample gave rise to the 26 T cell receptor beta chains below, sequenced in a study of blood T cell repertoires in COVID-19. Profiled with immunoSEQ multiplex PCR; TCRdb holds only in-frame clones, not every one. Here the sample spans over 45,000 clones, 75% to 90% being singletons. Sample: peripheral blood. The receptors here all came from a woman aged 55-70 years with acute or convalescent COVID-19.

This chain joins TRBV9 and TRBJ2-1; 9 bases align to TRBD2. From germline, CDR1 is SGDLS and CDR2 YYNGEE. The trim removed 2 bases at V and 2 bases at J, leaving 2 bases unmatched. The CDR3 has 15 residues. DNA of the CDR3: TGTGCCAGCAGCGTCGGCGGGGGGGCCTACAATGAGCAGTTCTTC. This codes for CASSVGGGAYNEQFF.

This chain links TRBV5-4 with TRBJ2-3; 12 nucleotides line up with TRBD2. The CDR3 length is 16 residues. The V segment lost 1 base and the J segment 6 bases; nucleotides outside the gene matches: 6. The germline CDR1 and CDR2 sequences are SGHNT and YYREEE (reference sequence). The CDR3 DNA reads as TGTGCCAGCAGCTTGCTAGCGGGGGGGCTAGGGGATACGCAGTATTTT. Its translation: CASSLLAGGLGDTQYF.

This clone was picked up one time. The chain employs TRBV19 and TRBJ1-1, with 7 nucleotides matching TRBD1. Germline CDR1 LNHDA, CDR2 SQIVND (reference sequence). V shed 4 bases and J 2 bases; nucleotides not matched to a gene: 16. This CDR3 comprises 18 residues. This CDR3 is CASSTYYGTDFDNTEAFF. CDR3 nucleotide sequence: TGTGCCAGTAGTACCTATTACGGGACAGATTTTGACAACACTGAAGCTTTCTTT.

The sample holds one count of this clone. The chain uses TRBV28 and TRBJ1-1; 9 positions agree with TRBD1. The germline CDR1 and CDR2 sequences are MDHEN and SYDVKM. The length of the CDR3 is 16 residues. Trimming took 2 bases from V and 3 from J; bases not matched to a gene: 7. DNA of the CDR3: TGTGCCAGCAGTTTAACCCTACAGGGGGCGGACACTGAAGCTTTCTTT. Translating it yields CASSLTLQGADTEAFF. The full variable domain, completed using reference TRBV28 and TRBJ1-1, is DVKVTQSSRYLVKRTGEKVFLECVQDMDHENMFWYRQDPGLGLRLIYFSYDVKMKEKGDIPEGYSVSREKKERFSLILESASTNQTSMYLCASSLTLQGADTEAFFGQGTRLTVV.

The genes are TRBV9 and TRBJ2-2, with 8 positions matching TRBD2. The CDR3 spans 15 residues. Trimming removed 0 bases from V and 12 bases from J; junction bases left unmatched: 10. Germline loops: CDR1 SGDLS, CDR2 YYNGEE. The CDR3 here is CASSVGQFGGVKLFF. As DNA, the CDR3 is TGTGCCAGCAGCGTAGGACAATTCGGGGGGGTGAAGCTGTTTTTT.

J is TRBJ2-5 and V is TRBV30; TRBD2 matches 7 bases. The CDR3 contains 15 residues. The junction had 6 bases not matched to a gene; V was cut back by 1 base and J by 1 base. Germline V gives CDR1 GTSNPN, CDR2 SVGIG (reference sequence). In DNA, the CDR3 is TGTGCCTGGAGTGGAGAGCGGGGACGCCAAGAGACCCAGTACTTC. Protein sequence: CAWSGERGRQETQYF.

The rearrangement joins TRBV5-1 to TRBJ2-6; tentatively, D is TRBD1 (7 bases). The CDR3 runs to 19 residues. The V gene's germline CDR1 is SGHRS and CDR2 YFSETQ. Trimming removed 0 bases at V and 5 bases at J, with 21 bases between. The CDR3 nucleotides are TGCGCCAGCAGCTTGGGCACGGCGGGACAGACTTCTTGGGCCAACGTCCTGACTTTC. Residues: CASSLGTAGQTSWANVLTF.

The CDR3 sequence: CASRRRPDTGELFF. The DNA for the CDR3 is TGTGCCAGTCGCCGGAGGCCGGACACCGGGGAGCTGTTTTTT. The chain recombines TRBV19 with TRBJ2-2; possibly TRBD2 for D (5 bases). Trimming stripped 8 bases from V and 3 bases from J, with 13 bases between. The germline V gene encodes CDR1 LNHDA and CDR2 SQIVND (reference sequence). This CDR3 spans 14 amino acids.

The V call is TRBV5-1, the J call TRBJ2-7; the D gene is possibly TRBD2 (5 bases). Trimming stripped 2 bases from V and 7 bases from J, with 19 bases between. This CDR3 is 15 amino acids long. The germline CDR1 and CDR2 sequences are SGHRS and YFSETQ. CDR3 sequence reads: CASSFRLGDLSEQYF. CDR3 bases: TGCGCCAGCAGCTTTCGGTTGGGAGACTTATCGGAGCAGTACTTC.

The V call is TRBV27, the J call TRBJ2-7; a weak D match, TRBD1 (5 bases). Germline CDR1 and CDR2: MNHEY and SMNVEV (reference sequence). V lost 2 bases and J lost 2, with 10 bases in between. The CDR3 is 14 residues long. The CDR3 DNA reads as TGTGCCAGCAGTTTACAGGGAATCCCCTACGAGCAGTACTTC. It is translated as CASSLQGIPYEQYF.

A few counts support this clone. This chain joins TRBV30 and TRBJ2-3; TRBD2 matches 12 bases. The CDR3 is 13 amino acids. CDR1 and CDR2 from the germline V gene are GTSNPN and SVGIG (reference sequence). J gave up 9 bases and V 4 bases, and 5 bases lay outside the gene matches. CDR3 sequence: CAWTSGGGTTQYF. CDR3 DNA sequence: TGTGCCTGGACTAGCGGGGGGGGGACCACGCAGTATTTT.

The chain recombines TRBV3-1 (or the pseudogene TRBV3-2) with TRBJ1-6, with D possibly TRBD1 on 5 matching bases. Trimming cost V 7 bases and J 10 bases, with 17 bases left between them. CDR3 length: 14 amino acids. Germline values: CDR1 LGHDT, CDR2 YNNKEL (reference sequence). DNA for the CDR3: TGTGCCAGCACCCCATCCGGGGGTGGGTCACCCCTCCACTTT. It translates to CASTPSGGGSPLHF.

V gene TRBV15 combines with J gene TRBJ1-6, with D perhaps TRBD1 (5 bases). The V gene lost 0 bases and the J gene lost 7 bases, with 10 bases spanning the gap. Per the germline V gene, CDR1 is LNHNV and CDR2 is YYDKDF (reference sequence). The CDR3 spans 15 residues. CDR3 sequence: CATSRDDRSNSPLHF. The CDR3 DNA reads TGTGCCACCAGCAGAGACGACAGATCCAATTCACCCCTCCACTTT.

On this clone itself: Additional DNA sequences in this sample encode the identical CDR3. The rearrangement joins TRBV6-5 to TRBJ2-6; 9 positions match TRBD1. Germline CDR1 reads MNHEY; CDR2 reads SVGAGI. The V and J ends lost 6 bases and 4 bases, in that order; junction bases with no gene match: 4. The CDR3 loop spans 15 amino acids. CDR3 coding DNA: TGTGCCAGCAGGACAGGGGGGTCCGGGGCCAACGTCCTGACTTTC. Protein sequence: CASRTGGSGANVLTF.

J is TRBJ1-5 and V is TRBV27; TRBD1 matches 7 bases. Germline V gene data show CDR1 as MNHEY and CDR2 as SMNVEV (reference sequence). There are 18 residues in the CDR3. V dropped 5 bases and J dropped 5; count of bases not matched to a gene: 18. CDR3 sequence (DNA): TGTGCCAGCAGTCCCAGGGGGTTAGGGGCCCCGGGGGATCAGCCCCAGCATTTT. Its translation: CASSPRGLGAPGDQPQHF.

In its sample, this clone was seen once. V gene TRBV3-1 (or the pseudogene TRBV3-2) combines with J gene TRBJ2-7; D call uncertain. Trimming took off 1 base at V and 1 base at J, with 8 bases between the two ends. The CDR3 loop spans 14 amino acids. Germline V gene sequence: CDR1 LGHDT, CDR2 YNNKEL (reference sequence). CDR3 region: CASSQGLTSYEQYF. The CDR3 region has the DNA TGTGCCAGCAGCCAAGGTCTGACTTCCTACGAGCAGTACTTC.

In this sample, this clone turned up once. The genes are TRBV5-1 and TRBJ2-1; TRBD2 aligns across 8 bases. V lost 7 bases, J lost 6 bases, and 12 bases stayed unmatched. The CDR3 totals 15 residues. CDR1 and CDR2 from the germline V gene are SGHRS and YFSETQ. The CDR3 here is CASRSTSGGSNEQFF. The CDR3 nucleotides are TGCGCCAGCCGTTCTACTAGCGGAGGTAGCAATGAGCAGTTCTTC.

The chain has TRBV30 and TRBJ2-5; the D gene is possibly TRBD1 (6 bases). Germline CDR1 is GTSNPN and CDR2 is SVGIG (reference sequence). The V and J ends lost 4 bases and 2 bases respectively, with 8 bases between them. The CDR3 contains 12 residues. CDR3 DNA sequence: TGTGCCTGGAACACAGGGCAAGAGACCCAGTACTTC. This encodes CAWNTGQETQYF.

V usage is TRBV7-3 and J usage is TRBJ2-5, with 7 bases matching TRBD1. The germline V gene has CDR1 SGHTA and CDR2 FQGTGA. The junction had 3 bases not matched to a gene; V was cut back by 3 bases and J by 5 bases. The CDR3 spans 13 residues. The CDR3 region has the DNA TGTGCCAGCAGCTTCGGGACAGCTGAGACCCAGTACTTC. Encoded protein: CASSFGTAETQYF. The full variable domain, rest sourced from reference TRBV7-3 and TRBJ2-5, is GAGVSQTPSNKVTEKGKYVELRCDPISGHTALYWYRQSLGQGPEFLIYFQGTGAADDSGLPNDRFFAVRPEGSVSTLKIQRTERGDSAVYLCASSFGTAETQYFGPGTRLLVL.

V usage is TRBV10-3 and J usage is TRBJ1-1; 7 nucleotides align to TRBD1. From germline, CDR1 is ENHRY and CDR2 SYGVKD. CDR3 length: 12 residues. V lost 5 bases and J lost 11; bases outside the gene matches: 8. CDR3 amino acids: CAISTDRVRAFF. CDR3 nucleotide sequence: TGTGCCATCAGTACCGACAGGGTGCGTGCTTTCTTT.

This clone has just one count. This chain uses TRBV28 with TRBJ1-1; weak D call: TRBD1 (5 bases). Germline V CDR1 and CDR2: MDHEN, SYDVKM. Trimming removed 4 bases at V and 4 bases at J, with 10 bases between. The CDR3 consists of 13 residues. The CDR3: CASSWQGATEAFF. DNA of the CDR3: TGTGCCAGCAGTTGGCAGGGCGCCACTGAAGCTTTCTTT. The entire variable domain, with the rest obtained from reference TRBV28 and TRBJ1-1, is as follows: DVKVTQSSRYLVKRTGEKVFLECVQDMDHENMFWYRQDPGLGLRLIYFSYDVKMKEKGDIPEGYSVSREKKERFSLILESASTNQTSMYLCASSWQGATEAFFGQGTRLTVV.

The V call is TRBV7-3, the J call TRBJ2-2, with D possibly TRBD2 on 5 matching bases. The V end lost 5 bases, the J end lost 3 bases, and 13 bases lay between the germline ends. Germline V gene lookup returns CDR1 SGHTA and CDR2 FQGTGA. This CDR3 contains 15 residues. DNA for the CDR3: TGTGCCAGCAGCCCTCAGGACTTATACACCGGGGAGCTGTTTTTT. Protein product: CASSPQDLYTGELFF. The variable domain in full, with the rest retrieved from reference TRBV7-3 and TRBJ2-2, is GAGVSQTPSNKVTEKGKYVELRCDPISGHTALYWYRQSLGQGPEFLIYFQGTGAADDSGLPNDRFFAVRPEGSVSTLKIQRTERGDSAVYLCASSPQDLYTGELFFGEGSRLTVL.

The chain is built from TRBV25-1 and TRBJ1-4; tentative D call: TRBD1 (6 bases). Germline assignment: CDR1 MGHDK and CDR2 SYGVNS. V was shortened by 3 bases and J by 6 bases, with 11 bases between the two germline ends. The CDR3 spans 14 residues. The CDR3 loop is CASSDTRGDEKLFF. The DNA for the CDR3 is TGTGCCAGCAGTGATACCAGGGGTGATGAAAAACTGTTTTTT.

The chain uses TRBV28 and TRBJ1-2, with 7 bases identical to TRBD1. CDR3 length: 18 amino acids. V lost 7 bases and J lost 2; bases outside the gene matches: 19. Germline lookup yields CDR1 MDHEN and CDR2 SYDVKM. This chain's CDR3 is CASTSVGDSRDGNYGYTF. The DNA for the CDR3 is TGTGCCAGCACCTCCGTGGGGGACAGCCGGGACGGCAACTATGGCTACACCTTC.

The rearrangement links TRBV11-2 to TRBJ2-3; 12 bases agree with TRBD2. The germline V gene encodes CDR1 SGHAT and CDR2 FQNNGV. The CDR3 is 14 amino acids. Unmatched junction bases numbered 4, after V lost 5 bases and J lost 7 bases. CDR3 bases: TGTGCCAGCAGCCCAGGACTAGCGGGGAATACGCAGTATTTT. It translates to CASSPGLAGNTQYF.

This chain connects TRBV19 to TRBJ2-5; D unresolved. Trimming removed 3 bases from V and 1 base from J, with 9 bases in between. From germline, CDR1 is LNHDA and CDR2 SQIVND (reference sequence). The CDR3 consists of 14 residues. CDR3 protein: CASSIGYSQETQYF. The CDR3 nucleotides are TGTGCCAGTAGTATTGGTTACAGCCAAGAGACCCAGTACTTC.